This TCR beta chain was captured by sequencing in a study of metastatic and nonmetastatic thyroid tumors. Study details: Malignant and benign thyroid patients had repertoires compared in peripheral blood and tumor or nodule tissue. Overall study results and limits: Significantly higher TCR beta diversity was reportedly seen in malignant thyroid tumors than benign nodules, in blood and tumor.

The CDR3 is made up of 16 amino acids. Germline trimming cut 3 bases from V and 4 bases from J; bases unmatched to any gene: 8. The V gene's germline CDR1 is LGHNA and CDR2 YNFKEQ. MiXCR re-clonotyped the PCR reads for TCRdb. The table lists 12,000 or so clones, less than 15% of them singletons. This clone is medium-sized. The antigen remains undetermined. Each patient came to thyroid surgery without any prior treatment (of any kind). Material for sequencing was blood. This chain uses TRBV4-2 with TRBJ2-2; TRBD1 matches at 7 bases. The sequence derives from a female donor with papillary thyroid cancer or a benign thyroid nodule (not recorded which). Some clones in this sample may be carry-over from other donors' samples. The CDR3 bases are TGTGCCAGCAGCCAGGACTTACAGGGGAGCACCGGGGAGCTGTTTTTT. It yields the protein CASSQDLQGSTGELFF.